This section outlines one T cell receptor (beta chain) sequence together with its context. Some clones are missing from TCRdb's copy, which holds only in-frame ones; the method was immunoSEQ multiplex PCR. This table holds about 190,000 clones, approximately 84% found once. There are 13 residues in the CDR3. The germline V and J ends were trimmed by 4 bases and 5 bases, with 13 bases remaining between them. Germline loops: CDR1 SGHTS, CDR2 YDEGEE. The sample comes from a study of blood T cell repertoires in COVID-19. Sample: PBMCs or T cells enriched from blood (not recorded which). The chain has TRBV5-8 and TRBJ2-7; unclear D gene. This clonotype originated in a woman aged 25 to 39 who had recovered from COVID-19. The CDR3 region is CASSLAQFHEQYF. DNA for the CDR3: TGTGCCAGCAGCCTGGCACAGTTCCACGAGCAGTACTTC.